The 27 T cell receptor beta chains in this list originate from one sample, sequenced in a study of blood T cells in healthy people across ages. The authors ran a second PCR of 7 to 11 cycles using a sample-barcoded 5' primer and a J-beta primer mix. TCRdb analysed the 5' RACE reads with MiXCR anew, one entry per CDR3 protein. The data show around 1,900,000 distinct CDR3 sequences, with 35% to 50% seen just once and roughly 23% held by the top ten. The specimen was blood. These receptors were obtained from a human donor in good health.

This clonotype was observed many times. CDR3 nucleotides: TGTGCCAGCAGCACCAAAACAGGGCCTGGGGCCAACGTCCTGACTTTC. Translation: CASSTKTGPGANVLTF. The V gene is TRBV7-3, the J gene TRBJ2-6, with D possibly TRBD1 on 6 matching bases. CDR3 size: 16 residues. V was cut by 5 bases and J by 2 bases, with 13 bases left in between. Germline V lookup: CDR1 SGHTA, CDR2 FQGTGA.

CDR3 sequence: CATSRELVGAGGQETQYF. CDR3 DNA sequence: TGTGCCACCAGCAGAGAGCTGGTGGGAGCGGGGGGGCAAGAGACCCAGTACTTC. V usage is TRBV15 and J usage is TRBJ2-5; 10 positions agree with TRBD2. The germline V gene encodes CDR1 LNHNV and CDR2 YYDKDF (reference sequence). The CDR3 covers 18 residues. V shed 0 bases, J shed 2 bases, and the junction held 9 bases outside the gene matches. The full variable domain, with the rest looked up from reference TRBV15 and TRBJ2-5, is DAMVIQNPRYQVTQFGKPVTLSCSQTLNHNVMYWYQQKSSQAPKLLFHYYDKDFNNEADTPDNFQSRRPNTSFCFLDIRSPGLGDTAMYLCATSRELVGAGGQETQYFGPGTRLLVL.

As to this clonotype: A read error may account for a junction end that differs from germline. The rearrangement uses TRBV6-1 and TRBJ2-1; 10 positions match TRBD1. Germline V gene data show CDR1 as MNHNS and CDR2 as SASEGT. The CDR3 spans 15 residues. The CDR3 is CTSCTGTGVGNEQFF. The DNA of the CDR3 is TGTACCAGCTGTACCGGGACAGGGGTGGGGAATGAGCAGTTCTTC.

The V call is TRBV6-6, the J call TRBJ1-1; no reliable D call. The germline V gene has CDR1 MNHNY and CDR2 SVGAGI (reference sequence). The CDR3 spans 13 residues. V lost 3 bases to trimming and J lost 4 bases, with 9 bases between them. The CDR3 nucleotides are TGTGCCAGCAGTTATAGGGAGATCACTGAAGCTTTCTTT. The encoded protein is CASSYREITEAFF.

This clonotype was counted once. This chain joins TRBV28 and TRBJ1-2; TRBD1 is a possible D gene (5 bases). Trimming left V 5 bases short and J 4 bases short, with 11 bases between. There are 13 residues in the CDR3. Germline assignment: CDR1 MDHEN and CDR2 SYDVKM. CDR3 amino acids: CASSIGAFYGYTF. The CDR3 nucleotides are TGTGCCAGCAGTATAGGGGCGTTCTATGGCTACACCTTC.

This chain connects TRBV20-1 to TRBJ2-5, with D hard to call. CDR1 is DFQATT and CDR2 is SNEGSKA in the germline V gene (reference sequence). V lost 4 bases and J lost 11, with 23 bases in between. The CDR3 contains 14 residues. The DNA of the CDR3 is TGCAGTGCTATCCGTACTCGGTTTTCCAATGAGCAGTACTTC. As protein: CSAIRTRFSNEQYF.

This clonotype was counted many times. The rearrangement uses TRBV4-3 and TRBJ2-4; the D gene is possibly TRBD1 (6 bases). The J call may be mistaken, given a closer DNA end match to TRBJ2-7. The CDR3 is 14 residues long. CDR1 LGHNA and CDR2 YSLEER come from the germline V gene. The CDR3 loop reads CASSHGQGINEQYF. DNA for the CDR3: TGCGCCAGCAGCCACGGGCAGGGGATTAACGAGCAGTACTTC.

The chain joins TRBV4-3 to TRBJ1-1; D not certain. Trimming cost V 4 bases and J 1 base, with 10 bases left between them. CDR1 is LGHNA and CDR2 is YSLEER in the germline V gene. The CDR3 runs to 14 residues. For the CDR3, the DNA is TGCGCCAGCAGCCTCTATTATAAGAACACTGAAGCTTTCTTT. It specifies CASSLYYKNTEAFF.

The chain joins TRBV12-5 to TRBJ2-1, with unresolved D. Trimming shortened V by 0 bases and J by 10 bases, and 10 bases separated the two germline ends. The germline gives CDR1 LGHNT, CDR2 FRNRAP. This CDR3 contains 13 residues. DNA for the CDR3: TGTGCTAGTGGTTTGGTAGCTAGTAACGAGCAGTTCTTC. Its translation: CASGLVASNEQFF.

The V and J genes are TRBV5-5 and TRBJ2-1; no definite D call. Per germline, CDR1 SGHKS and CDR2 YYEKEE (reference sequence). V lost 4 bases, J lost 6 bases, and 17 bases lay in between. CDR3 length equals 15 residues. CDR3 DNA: TGTGCCAGCAGCGACCAATCGATTAAAATCAATGAGCAGTTCTTC. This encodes CASSDQSIKINEQFF.

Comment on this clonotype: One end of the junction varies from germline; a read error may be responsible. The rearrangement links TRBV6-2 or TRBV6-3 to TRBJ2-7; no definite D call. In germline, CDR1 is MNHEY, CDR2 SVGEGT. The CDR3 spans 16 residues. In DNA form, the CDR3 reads TGTGCCGGCAGTTACTCGAAACAGAACTTGAACTACGAGCAGTACTTC. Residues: CAGSYSKQNLNYEQYF.

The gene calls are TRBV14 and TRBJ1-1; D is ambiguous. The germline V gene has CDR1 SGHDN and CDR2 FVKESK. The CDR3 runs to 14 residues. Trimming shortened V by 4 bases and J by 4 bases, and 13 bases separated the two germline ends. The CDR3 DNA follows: TGTGCCAGCAGCCCCGATGGTCAGTGCACTGAAGCTTTCTTT. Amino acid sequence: CASSPDGQCTEAFF.

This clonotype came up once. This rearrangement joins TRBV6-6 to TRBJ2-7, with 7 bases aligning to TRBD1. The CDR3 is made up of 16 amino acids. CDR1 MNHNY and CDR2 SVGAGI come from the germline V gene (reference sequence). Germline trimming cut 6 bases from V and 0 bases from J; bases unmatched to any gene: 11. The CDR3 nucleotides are TGTGCCAGCAGCCAAGATAGGGACAGCCCCTCCTACGAGCAGTACTTC. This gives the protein CASSQDRDSPSYEQYF.

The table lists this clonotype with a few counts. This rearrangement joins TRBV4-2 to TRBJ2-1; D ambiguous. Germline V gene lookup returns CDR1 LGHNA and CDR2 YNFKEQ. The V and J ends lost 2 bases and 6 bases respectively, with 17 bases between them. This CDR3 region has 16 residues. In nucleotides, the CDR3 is TGTGCCAGCAGCCAACTAAACATAGGAGTGGTCAATGAGCAGTTCTTC. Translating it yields CASSQLNIGVVNEQFF.

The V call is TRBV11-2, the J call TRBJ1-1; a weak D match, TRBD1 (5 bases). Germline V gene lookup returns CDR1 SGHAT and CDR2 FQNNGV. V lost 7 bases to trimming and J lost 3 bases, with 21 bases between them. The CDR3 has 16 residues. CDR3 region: CASNTFKRGYDTEAFF. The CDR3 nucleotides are TGTGCCAGCAACACCTTCAAGAGGGGCTACGACACTGAAGCTTTCTTT.

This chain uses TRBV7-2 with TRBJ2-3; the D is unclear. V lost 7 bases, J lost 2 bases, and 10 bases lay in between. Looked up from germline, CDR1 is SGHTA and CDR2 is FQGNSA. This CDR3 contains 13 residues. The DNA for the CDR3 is TGTGCCAGCACCTCAAAGTTCACAGATACGCAGTATTTT. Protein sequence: CASTSKFTDTQYF.

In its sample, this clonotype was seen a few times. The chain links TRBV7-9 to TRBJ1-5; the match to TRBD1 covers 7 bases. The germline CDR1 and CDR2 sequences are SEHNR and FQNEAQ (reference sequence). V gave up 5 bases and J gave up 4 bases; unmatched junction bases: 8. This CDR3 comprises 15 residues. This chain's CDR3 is CASSRLGQNNQPQHF. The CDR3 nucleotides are TGTGCCAGCAGCCGGTTGGGACAGAATAATCAGCCCCAGCATTTT.

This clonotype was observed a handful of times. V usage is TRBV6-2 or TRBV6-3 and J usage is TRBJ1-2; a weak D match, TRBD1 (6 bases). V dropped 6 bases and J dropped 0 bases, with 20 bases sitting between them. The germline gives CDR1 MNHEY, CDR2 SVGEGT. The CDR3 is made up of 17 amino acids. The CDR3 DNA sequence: TGTGCCAGCAGGAGTCCGAGTTCCGGACAGTCTAACTATGGCTACACCTTC. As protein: CASRSPSSGQSNYGYTF.

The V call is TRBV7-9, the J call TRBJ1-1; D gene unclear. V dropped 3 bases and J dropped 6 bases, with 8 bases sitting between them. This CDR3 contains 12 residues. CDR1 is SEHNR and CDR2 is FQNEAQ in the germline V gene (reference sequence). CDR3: CASSFESAEAFF. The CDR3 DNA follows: TGTGCCAGCAGCTTCGAGTCCGCTGAAGCTTTCTTT.

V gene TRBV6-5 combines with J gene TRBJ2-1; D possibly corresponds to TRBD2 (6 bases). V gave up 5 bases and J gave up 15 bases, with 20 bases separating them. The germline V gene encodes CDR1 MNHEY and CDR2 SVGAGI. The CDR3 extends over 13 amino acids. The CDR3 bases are TGTGCCAGCAGTAGTTCGAGGGCGGGGTTAAGGTTCTTC. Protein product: CASSSSRAGLRFF.

CDR3 sequence reads: CASSLGQGGVNTEAFF. CDR3 nucleotide sequence: TGTGCCAGCAGCTTAGGCCAAGGGGGGGTGAACACTGAAGCTTTCTTT. The chain recombines TRBV13 with TRBJ1-1; possibly TRBD1 for D (6 bases). With 0 bases removed from V and 0 bases from J, the gap between germline ends came to 11 bases. CDR1 and CDR2 from the germline V gene are PRHDT and FYEKMQ (reference sequence). The CDR3 covers 16 residues.

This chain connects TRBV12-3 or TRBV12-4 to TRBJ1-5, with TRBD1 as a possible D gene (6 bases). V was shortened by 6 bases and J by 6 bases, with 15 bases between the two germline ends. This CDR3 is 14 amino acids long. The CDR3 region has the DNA TGTGCCAGCAGCCCCCAGACAGGCGCTCAGCCCCAGCATTTT. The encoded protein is CASSPQTGAQPQHF.

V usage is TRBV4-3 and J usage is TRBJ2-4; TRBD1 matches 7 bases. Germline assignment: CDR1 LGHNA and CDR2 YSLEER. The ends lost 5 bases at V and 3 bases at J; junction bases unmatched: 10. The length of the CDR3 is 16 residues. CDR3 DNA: TGCGCCAGCAGCGTCAGTACCGGGACAGACAAAAACATTCAGTACTTC. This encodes CASSVSTGTDKNIQYF.

The CDR3 region is CASSQGAQRGGRYNEQFF. As DNA, the CDR3 is TGCGCCAGCAGCCAAGGGGCCCAGCGGGGGGGCAGGTACAATGAGCAGTTCTTC. The chain joins TRBV4-1 to TRBJ2-1; 10 bases map to TRBD2. Germline trimming cut 1 base from V and 4 bases from J; bases unmatched to any gene: 10. This CDR3 has 18 amino acids. Germline values: CDR1 MGHRA, CDR2 YSYEKL.

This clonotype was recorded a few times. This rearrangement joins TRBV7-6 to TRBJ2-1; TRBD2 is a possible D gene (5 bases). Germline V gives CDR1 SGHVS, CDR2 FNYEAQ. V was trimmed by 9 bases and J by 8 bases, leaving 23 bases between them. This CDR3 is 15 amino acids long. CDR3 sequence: CASSLPDRLSDEQFF. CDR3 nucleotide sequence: TGTGCCAGTAGCCTCCCGGACCGCCTTAGCGATGAGCAGTTCTTC.

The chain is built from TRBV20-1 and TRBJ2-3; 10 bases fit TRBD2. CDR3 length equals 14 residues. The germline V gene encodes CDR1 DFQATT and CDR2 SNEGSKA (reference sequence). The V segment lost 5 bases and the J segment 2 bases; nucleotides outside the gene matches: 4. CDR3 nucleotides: TGCAGTGCTCTCACTAGCGGGGTCACAGATACGCAGTATTTT. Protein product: CSALTSGVTDTQYF.

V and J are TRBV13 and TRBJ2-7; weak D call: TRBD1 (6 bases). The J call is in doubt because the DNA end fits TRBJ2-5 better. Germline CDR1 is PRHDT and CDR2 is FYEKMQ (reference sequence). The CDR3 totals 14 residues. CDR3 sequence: CASSLRTAWGTQYF. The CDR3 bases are TGTGCCAGCAGCTTACGGACAGCCTGGGGGACCCAGTACTTC.